This is a list of T cell receptor beta chains from one sample in a study of human T cells and chemical hapten exposure. TCRdb itself ran the RACE reads through MiXCR, one entry per CDR3 protein. This table has around 150,000 distinct CDR3 sequences, 28% appearing once. The sample consisted of whole blood, taken in connection with sensitization to the hapten diphenylcyclopropenone (DPC). The receptors originated from a young woman with alopecia areata. Some clones in this sample may be carry-over from other donors' samples. CDR3s include the opening cysteine and the closing phenylalanine or tryptophan. Fields, in order: clone size, J gene, V gene, D gene, CDR3 DNA, CDR3 protein. The D gene is left open where the match is weak. Size values are once, few and many counts, or a class for expanded clones, and some rows have none.

.,TRBJ2-1,TRBV7-2,TRBD2,TGTGCCAGCAGCTACAGAGCGGGAGGACCCTACAATGAGCAGTTCTTC,CASSYRAGGPYNEQFF
once,TRBJ2-1,TRBV29-1,TRBD1,TGCAGCGTTAGGACAGGGGGTAGAGAGCAGTTCTTC,CSVRTGGREQFF
.,TRBJ2-7,TRBV5-4,TRBD1,TGTGCCAGCAGGCCGGACAGGGGATACGAGCAGTACTTC,CASRPDRGYEQYF
.,TRBJ2-1,TRBV4-1,TRBD2,TGCGCCAGCAGCCAAGTCATTAGCGGGGGGGGATCGCAGTTCTTC,CASSQVISGGGSQFF
.,TRBJ2-1,TRBV12-3/TRBV12-4,.,TGTGCCAGCACCCTGGGGCTGGGGGAGTTCTTC,CASTLGLGEFF
.,TRBJ2-5,TRBV2,.,TGTGCCAGCCGTCGGGGGACCCAGTACTTC,CASRRGTQYF
.,TRBJ1-5,TRBV10-3,.,TGTGCCATCAGCCCTAGCAATCAGCCCCAGCATTTT,CAISPSNQPQHF
.,TRBJ2-3,TRBV15,TRBD2,TGTGCCACCAGCAGCCCTTTTGGGGGAGGGGATACGCAGTATTTT,CATSSPFGGGDTQYF
.,TRBJ2-1,TRBV28,.,TGTGCCAGCAGCGGGGATATGTCCTACAATGAGCAGTTCTTC,CASSGDMSYNEQFF
.,TRBJ2-2,TRBV30,TRBD2,TGTGCCTGGAGCCCGGGGACTAGTGTATTGGCCGGGGAGCTGTTTTTT,CAWSPGTSVLAGELFF
.,TRBJ2-2,TRBV5-1,.,TGCGCCAGCATTTCAGGCACCGGGGAGCTGTTTTTT,CASISGTGELFF
few,TRBJ1-5,TRBV7-2,.,TGTGCCAGCAGCCTGGACACCGCGGATAAGCCCCAGCATTTT,CASSLDTADKPQHF
.,TRBJ2-5,TRBV28,TRBD2,TGTGCCAGCAGCACTAGCGGGGGGCCACAAGAGACCCAGTACTTC,CASSTSGGPQETQYF
.,TRBJ2-7,TRBV29-1,TRBD1,TGCAGCGTTAGGACAGGTGCCTCCTACGAGCAGTACTTC,CSVRTGASYEQYF
.,TRBJ2-7,TRBV15,.,TGTGCCACCAGCTCCCGGGGGTGGGTCGAGCAGTACTTC,CATSSRGWVEQYF
few,TRBJ2-6,TRBV4-2,.,TGTGCCAGCAGTGGGGCCAACGTCCTGACTTTC,CASSGANVLTF
.,TRBJ2-3,TRBV5-6,TRBD2,TGTGCCAGCCGACGGTGGGGGCGGGAGGCAGATACGCAGTATTTT,CASRRWGREADTQYF
.,TRBJ1-2,TRBV29-1,.,TGCAGCGTTGAATGGAAGGGCTACACCTTC,CSVEWKGYTF
.,TRBJ1-2,TRBV19,TRBD1,TGTGCCAGTAGTTTCAAACCGGGACAGTATGGCTACACCTTC,CASSFKPGQYGYTF
few,TRBJ2-4,TRBV18,.,TGTGCCAGCTCACCCTGGGAACTAGCCCGAGCCAAAAACATTCAGTACTTC,CASSPWELARAKNIQYF
many,TRBJ1-2,TRBV6-2/TRBV6-3,.,TGTGCCAGCAGTTATCGGGAGGCATATGGCTACACCTTC,CASSYREAYGYTF
few,TRBJ1-2,TRBV28,.,TGTGCCAGCAGTTTATCTGGGCAGTATGGCTACACCTTC,CASSLSGQYGYTF
.,TRBJ2-7,TRBV6-2/TRBV6-3,TRBD2,TGTGCCAGCATGAACGGTAGGGAGGGCGAGCAGTACTTC,CASMNGREGEQYF
.,TRBJ2-1,TRBV10-3,.,TGTGCCATCAGTCAGGCCAATGAGCAGTTCTTC,CAISQANEQFF
.,TRBJ2-4,TRBV5-5,.,TGTGCCAGCAGCTTAGGGCAGCAAAACATTCAGTACTTC,CASSLGQQNIQYF
.,TRBJ2-5,TRBV6-6,TRBD1,TGTGCCAGCAGCCTCGCTAAATGGACAGGGATCCAAGAGACCCAGTACTTC,CASSLAKWTGIQETQYF
.,TRBJ1-3,TRBV7-9,.,TGTGCCAGCAGCTTAGTGGGTTCGACACCGAATTTGGGATTTCCTGGAAACACCATATATTTT,CASSLVGSTPNLGFPGNTIYF
few,TRBJ2-7,TRBV27,.,TGTGCCAGCAGTCACCCGGGAACCCCGTCCTACGAGCAGTACTTC,CASSHPGTPSYEQYF
.,TRBJ2-5,TRBV7-9,TRBD2,TGTGCCAGCAGCCCAAGACTAGCGACCGAGACCCAGTACTTC,CASSPRLATETQYF
.,TRBJ2-1,TRBV3-1,TRBD2,TGTGCCAGCAGCCAAGAATTAGCGGGAGTCGGGAACAATGAGCAGTTCTTC,CASSQELAGVGNNEQFF
.,TRBJ2-3,TRBV6-4,TRBD2,TGTGCCAGCAGTGAAGCGGGGGGCCAGTCAGATACGCAGTATTTT,CASSEAGGQSDTQYF
.,TRBJ1-5,TRBV5-1,.,TGCGCCAGCAGCCTGACTCCATCCTCAGGGCCCCAGCATTTT,CASSLTPSSGPQHF
few,TRBJ2-3,TRBV4-3,TRBD1,TGCGCCAGCAGACGACAGGGGGCTAGCACAGATACGCAGTATTTT,CASRRQGASTDTQYF
few,TRBJ1-6,TRBV30,.,TGTGCCTGGAGTGCCGGTGAGGTGGTTCATCCCCTCCACTTT,CAWSAGEVVHPLHF
.,TRBJ1-4,TRBV29-1,.,TGCAGCGTTGCCAGGAGTGCAACTAATGAAAAACTGTTTTTT,CSVARSATNEKLFF
few,TRBJ2-7,TRBV5-1,.,TGCGCCAGCAGCCCACTTGGGATTGATCTCTACGAGCAGTACTTC,CASSPLGIDLYEQYF
.,TRBJ1-1,TRBV9,TRBD1,TGTGCCAGCAGCGTCGACCCCGAACAGGGGGCTTTCTTT,CASSVDPEQGAFF
.,TRBJ1-5,TRBV20-1,.,TGCAGTGCCTTCCTAGGGGGAATTGGTTTATCGGGCAATCAGCCCCAGCATTTT,CSAFLGGIGLSGNQPQHF
.,TRBJ2-4,TRBV9,TRBD2,TGTGCCAGCAGCTTATCGGGGGGGGGAGCCAAAAACATTCAGTACTTC,CASSLSGGGAKNIQYF
.,TRBJ1-1,TRBV4-1,.,TGCGCCAGCAGCCAAGCTTGGAACACTGAAGCTTTCTTT,CASSQAWNTEAFF
few,TRBJ1-2,TRBV4-3,TRBD1,TGCGCCAGCAGCCAAGGAAGGGGGACAGGGGCGAACTATGGCTACACCTTC,CASSQGRGTGANYGYTF
few,TRBJ2-4,TRBV2,.,TGTGCCAGCAAGGAAGGCAGGCTGGCAAACATTCAGTACTTC,CASKEGRLANIQYF